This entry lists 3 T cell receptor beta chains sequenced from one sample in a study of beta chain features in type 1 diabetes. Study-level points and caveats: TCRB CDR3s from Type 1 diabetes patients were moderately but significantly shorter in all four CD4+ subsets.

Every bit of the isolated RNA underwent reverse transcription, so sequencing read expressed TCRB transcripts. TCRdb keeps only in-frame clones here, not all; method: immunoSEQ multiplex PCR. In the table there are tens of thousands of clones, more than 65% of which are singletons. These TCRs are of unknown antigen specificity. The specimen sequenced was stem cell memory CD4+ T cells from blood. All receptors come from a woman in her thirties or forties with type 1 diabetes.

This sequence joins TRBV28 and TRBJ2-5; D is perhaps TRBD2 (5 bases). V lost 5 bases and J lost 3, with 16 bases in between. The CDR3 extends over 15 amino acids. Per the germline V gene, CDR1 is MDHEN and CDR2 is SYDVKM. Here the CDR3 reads CASSGRPAGEETQYF. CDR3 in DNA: TGTGCCAGCAGTGGTCGACCCGCCGGGGAAGAGACCCAGTACTTC.

The CDR3 region has the DNA TGTGCCAGCAGCTCCCTCAGTTTCCCCCATGAGCAGTTCTTC. Its translation is CASSSLSFPHEQFF. The J gene is TRBJ2-1, the V gene TRBV14, with no clear D. Deletions cut 5 bases from V and 8 bases from J, with 16 bases between. Germline V gene lookup returns CDR1 SGHDN and CDR2 FVKESK. The CDR3 contains 14 residues.

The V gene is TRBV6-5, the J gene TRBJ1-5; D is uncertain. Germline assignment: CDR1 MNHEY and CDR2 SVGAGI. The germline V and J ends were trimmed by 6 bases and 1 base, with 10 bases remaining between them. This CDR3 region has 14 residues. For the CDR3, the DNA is TGTGCCAGCAGCTGGACTTCGAGCAATCAGCCCCAGCATTTT. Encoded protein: CASSWTSSNQPQHF.